This is a list of T cell receptor beta chains from one sample in a study of T cells in Graves' hyperthyroidism and ophthalmopathy. TCRdb redid the calling of the multiplex PCR reads with MiXCR, one entry per CDR3 protein. The table shows a few hundred thousand distinct CDR3 sequences, with approximately 44% occurring only once. Sequencing used peripheral blood or thyroid tissue (not recorded which). The receptors were gathered from a woman between 18 and 29 years old with Graves' hyperthyroidism. The CDR3 runs from the conserved cysteine through the conserved F or W. The D gene is left open where the match is weak. The size field is filled for only some rows; it gives once, few, many or a size class.

TRBV19	-	TRBJ1-1	many	CASYSPLYTEAFF	TGTGCCAGTTATTCCCCCCTGTACACTGAAGCTTTCTTT
TRBV29-1	TRBD2	TRBJ2-5	-	CSVGSGGETQYF	TGCAGCGTTGGTAGCGGGGGAGAGACCCAGTACTTC
TRBV6-1	-	TRBJ2-2	few	CATLRGHLNTGELFF	TGTGCCACCCTCAGGGGACACCTAAACACCGGGGAGCTGTTTTTT
TRBV4-2	-	TRBJ2-7	many	CASSQDPDGLREQYF	TGTGCCAGCAGCCAAGATCCCGACGGTCTGAGGGAGCAGTACTTC
TRBV20-1	TRBD1	TRBJ1-5	few	CSARTGRDQPQHF	TGCAGTGCTAGGACAGGGAGGGATCAGCCCCAGCATTTT
TRBV5-4	TRBD1	TRBJ2-1	-	CASSSRDRGYNEQFF	TGTGCCAGCAGCTCCCGGGACAGGGGTTACAATGAGCAGTTCTTC
TRBV6-5	-	TRBJ2-5	many	CASSYGAAQETQYF	TGTGCCAGCAGTTACGGAGCCGCCCAGGAGACCCAGTACTTC
TRBV10-3	-	TRBJ1-1	many	CAISSGNTEAFF	TGTGCCATCAGCTCGGGCAACACTGAAGCTTTCTTT
TRBV19	-	TRBJ1-1	-	CASKGDMNTEAFF	TGTGCCAGTAAAGGAGATATGAACACTGAAGCTTTCTTT
TRBV11-2	TRBD2	TRBJ2-5	-	CASSFNRLAAVFF	TGTGCCAGCAGCTTTAACAGGCTAGCGGCGGTATTCTTC
TRBV7-9	-	TRBJ2-6	once	CASSARGINTGGANVLTF	TGTGCCAGCAGCGCAAGGGGCATTAACACCGGGGGGGCCAACGTCCTGACTTTC
TRBV12-3/TRBV12-4	-	TRBJ1-1	many	CASSPSEGSNTEAFF	TGTGCCAGCAGTCCAAGCGAGGGATCGAACACTGAAGCTTTCTTT
TRBV5-1	-	TRBJ1-3	-	CASSLTGGLNTIYF	TGCGCCAGCAGCTTGACCGGGGGCCTGAACACCATATATTTT
TRBV7-9	-	TRBJ2-7	many	CASSPLGGRVEYF	TGTGCCAGCAGCCCCCTGGGGGGCCGGGTGGAGTACTTC
TRBV7-9	TRBD1	TRBJ1-4	many	CASSTTGGGTNEKLFF	TGTGCCAGCAGCACGACAGGGGGCGGCACTAATGAAAAACTGTTTTTT
TRBV25-1	-	TRBJ1-5	many	CASSGRDNSNQPQHF	TGTGCCAGCAGTGGCAGGGACAATAGCAATCAGCCCCAGCATTTT
TRBV5-6	TRBD1	TRBJ2-5	many	CASSLGWGTAQETQYF	TGTGCCAGCAGCTTGGGCTGGGGGACAGCCCAAGAGACCCAGTACTTC
TRBV12-3/TRBV12-4	-	TRBJ2-7	-	CASSRYVGQQYF	TGTGCCAGCAGCCGTTATGTAGGACAGCAGTACTTC
TRBV5-1	TRBD2	TRBJ2-7	once	CASSWGGGWYEQYF	TGCGCCAGCAGCTGGGGCGGGGGTTGGTACGAGCAGTACTTC
TRBV6-1	-	TRBJ2-7	-	CASREGQQYF	TGTGCCAGCAGGGAGGGACAGCAGTACTTC
TRBV7-6	TRBD1	TRBJ1-4	many	CASSFTGQANEKLFF	TGTGCCAGCAGCTTCACGGGACAGGCTAATGAAAAACTGTTTTTT
TRBV29-1	-	TRBJ1-2	-	CSVEDNLQGYTF	TGCAGCGTTGAAGATAACCTACAGGGCTACACCTTC
TRBV7-2	TRBD2	TRBJ2-7	-	CASSLVRVLAGAYEQYF	TGTGCCAGCAGCTTGGTGAGGGTGCTAGCGGGAGCCTACGAGCAGTACTTC
TRBV20-1	-	TRBJ1-5	many	CSAPLDVGNQPQHF	TGCAGTGCTCCCCTCGACGTCGGCAATCAGCCCCAGCATTTT
TRBV11-2	TRBD1	TRBJ2-5	many	CASSLRQGEETQYF	TGTGCCAGCAGCTTGAGACAGGGGGAAGAGACCCAGTACTTC
TRBV7-2	TRBD1	TRBJ2-2	-	CASSIYRGINTGELFF	TGTGCCAGCAGCATTTACAGGGGGATAAACACCGGGGAGCTGTTTTTT
TRBV18	-	TRBJ2-7	-	CAGSPPSGDEQYF	TGTGCCGGCTCACCACCGTCGGGGGACGAGCAGTACTTC
TRBV6-5	-	TRBJ2-5	-	CASTNSETQYF	TGTGCCAGCACTAACTCAGAGACCCAGTACTTC
TRBV7-2	-	TRBJ2-5	-	CASSLGREKAQYF	TGTGCCAGCAGCCTAGGTAGAGAAAAGGCCCAGTACTTC
TRBV7-9	TRBD1	TRBJ2-5	-	CASSATGGDGTQYF	TGTGCCAGCAGCGCTACAGGGGGCGATGGGACCCAGTACTTC
TRBV7-9	-	TRBJ1-5	many	CASSRPGEIQPQHF	TGTGCCAGCAGCAGACCAGGGGAGATTCAGCCCCAGCATTTT
TRBV7-2	-	TRBJ1-1	many	CASSYPLGQNTEAFF	TGTGCCAGCAGTTACCCCCTGGGACAGAACACTGAAGCTTTCTTT
TRBV2	-	TRBJ2-1	-	CASSEAGHDYNEQFF	TGTGCCAGCAGTGAGGCCGGGCATGACTACAATGAGCAGTTCTTC
TRBV7-8	-	TRBJ2-1	-	CASSLGLAYHNEQFF	TGTGCCAGCAGCTTAGGCCTAGCGTATCACAATGAGCAGTTCTTC